A single T cell receptor (beta chain) is shown here with its context. The record originates from a study of blood T cell repertoires in COVID-19. Authors' processing steps: Estimated nucleated cell counts came from reference gene primer amplification. Sequencing was performed with immunoSEQ multiplex PCR; in TCRdb, only in-frame clones are kept and a portion is missing. That table supplies the V and J calls and clone size; D and trimming were determined from the DNA. The repertoire includes over 80,000 clones, 79% of them detected once, and 15% to 20% sits in the top ten. This CDR3 has 15 amino acids. Per germline, CDR1 SGDLS and CDR2 YYNGEE. The germline V and J ends were trimmed by 3 bases and 4 bases, with 16 bases remaining between them.

The chain is built from TRBV9 and TRBJ2-5; D is perhaps TRBD1 (5 bases). The source is a woman of 80 years or more with active or convalescent COVID-19. What was sequenced was peripheral blood. The CDR3 sequence: CASSAHRVQGETQYF. DNA for the CDR3: TGTGCCAGCAGCGCACATCGGGTGCAGGGAGAGACCCAGTACTTC.